These T cell receptor beta chains were read from a single sample in a study of blood T cells in healthy people across ages. Each CDR3 protein gets one entry after TCRdb re-called the 5' RACE reads with MiXCR. The sample yields just over 800,000 distinct CDR3 sequences, 62% seen once. Sequencing was carried out using blood. The receptors derive from a man younger than 40 in good health. The CDR3 runs from the conserved cysteine through the conserved F or W. Each record gives: J gene, clone size, D gene, V gene, CDR3 DNA, CDR3 protein. A D gene is named only where the DNA matches it firmly. The size field is filled for only some rows; it gives once, few, many or a size class.

TRBJ2-5 | . | . | TRBV7-8 | TGTGCCAGCAGGTCAGAAGAGACCCAGTACTTC | CASRSEETQYF
TRBJ2-7 | . | . | TRBV6-2/TRBV6-3 | TGTGCCAGCAGTTACTCGAGTCGGGGGCGCCGGGGCGAGCAGTACTTC | CASSYSSRGRRGEQYF
TRBJ2-6 | . | TRBD1 | TRBV4-3 | TGCGCCAGCAGCCAAGGAGGGACAGGCGTCTCTGGGACCAACGTCCTGACTTTC | CASSQGGTGVSGTNVLTF
TRBJ2-6 | few | . | TRBV20-1 | TGCAGTGCCGCGGACAGCCCTTCCGGGGCCAACGTCCTGACTTTC | CSAADSPSGANVLTF
TRBJ2-3 | . | TRBD2 | TRBV25-1 | TGTGCCAGCAGTGAACGGGCGGGGGGGTACACAGATACGCAGTATTTT | CASSERAGGYTDTQYF
TRBJ1-1 | few | . | TRBV12-3/TRBV12-4 | TGTGCCAGCAGTCCCCAAGGACTTTGGGGGGGTCGAATGAACACTGAAGCTTTCTTT | CASSPQGLWGGRMNTEAFF
TRBJ2-7 | . | TRBD1 | TRBV6-1 | TGTGCCGGCAAGATGGGTGGGGGACAGAACTACGAGCAGTACTTC | CAGKMGGGQNYEQYF
TRBJ2-6 | few | . | TRBV6-6 | TGTGCCAGCAGTTACTCCGTTCCCTCTGGGGCCAACGTCCTGACTTTC | CASSYSVPSGANVLTF
TRBJ2-5 | . | . | TRBV12-3/TRBV12-4 | TGTGCCAGCAGCCGGGGGACAGCTTTACAAGAGACCCAGTACTTC | CASSRGTALQETQYF
TRBJ2-7 | many | . | TRBV27 | TGTGCCAGCAGTTCCCGGGTAGAGGGTTCTTTGGAGCAGTACTTC | CASSSRVEGSLEQYF
TRBJ2-3 | . | . | TRBV21-1 | TGTGCCAGCAGCAAAGCGCGGAAGACCCCAGGAGATACGCAGTATTTT | CASSKARKTPGDTQYF
TRBJ2-7 | . | TRBD2 | TRBV7-2 | TGTGCCAGCAGCTTAGGGGCTAGCGGGATGAATGAGCAGTACTTC | CASSLGASGMNEQYF
TRBJ2-1 | . | TRBD2 | TRBV6-2/TRBV6-3 | TGTGCCAGCAGTTACTTGAGCCTAGCGGGGGATGAGCAGTTCTTC | CASSYLSLAGDEQFF
TRBJ2-5 | once | . | TRBV7-9 | TGTGCCAGCAGCTTAATGGGTCGCGAGACCCAGTACTTC | CASSLMGRETQYF
TRBJ2-7 | . | TRBD1 | TRBV5-5 | TGTGCCAGCAGCGGCTATAGCAGGGGGCCCTCCTACGAGCAGTACTTC | CASSGYSRGPSYEQYF
TRBJ2-3 | . | . | TRBV24-1 | TGTGCCACCGCCCAGTCAGATACGCAGTATTTT | CATAQSDTQYF
TRBJ2-3 | . | TRBD2 | TRBV12-3/TRBV12-4 | TGTGCCAGCAGTCAAACGGGGGGTGCAGATACGCAGTATTTT | CASSQTGGADTQYF
TRBJ2-1 | once | TRBD1 | TRBV6-5 | TGTGCCAGCAGGCAGGGGGCTGCTGTTCATGAGCAGTTCTTC | CASRQGAAVHEQFF
TRBJ1-2 | . | TRBD1 | TRBV5-6 | TGTGCCAGCAGCCGGGGGGACAGGGCCTACACCTTC | CASSRGDRAYTF
TRBJ2-6 | . | . | TRBV4-3 | TGCGCCAGCAGCCGTGGGAGCGACAGAAGCTCTGGGGCCAACGTCCTGACTTTC | CASSRGSDRSSGANVLTF
TRBJ2-1 | few | TRBD1 | TRBV15 | TGTGCCACCAGCAGACTGGACAGGGGGCATGAGCAGTTCTTC | CATSRLDRGHEQFF
TRBJ2-3 | . | TRBD2 | TRBV29-1 | TGCAGCGTTGAAGGCAATAGCGGGGTAGCAGATACGCAGTATTTT | CSVEGNSGVADTQYF
TRBJ2-1 | . | TRBD2 | TRBV20-1 | TGCAGTGCTCCGGGACTAGCGTACAATGAGCAGTTCTTC | CSAPGLAYNEQFF
TRBJ1-2 | . | . | TRBV4-3 | TGCGCCAGCAGCCATAGGGCCTCTAACTATGGCTACACCTTC | CASSHRASNYGYTF
TRBJ2-7 | . | TRBD2 | TRBV20-1 | TGCAGTGCTATGCGGCGTAGCGGGGGATCCTACGAGCAGTACTTC | CSAMRRSGGSYEQYF
TRBJ2-7 | . | . | TRBV5-1 | TGCGCCAGCAGCTTGGACTACCGGGCCCGATACGAGCAGTACTTC | CASSLDYRARYEQYF
TRBJ2-7 | . | . | TRBV5-1 | TGCGCCAGCAGCTTGGAACCGGGGGGACACCGTTCAACCAGGGGGTACTTC | CASSLEPGGHRSTRGYF